The 15 T cell receptor beta chains reported below all come from one sample, sequenced in a study of shared clonotypes between healthy human individuals. The table came from immunoSEQ multiplex PCR; TCRdb's copy has only in-frame clones and leaves some out. The data contain over a million clones, under 80% of them singletons. Sample: memory CD4+ T cells sorted from blood. Subset in this sample: CD45RA-negative fraction. The receptors originated from a man between 18 and 29 years old in good health.

The chain combines TRBV14 with TRBJ2-2; D may be TRBD1 (5 bases). This CDR3 contains 15 residues. Germline values: CDR1 SGHDN, CDR2 FVKESK. The V end lost 2 bases, the J end lost 3 bases, and 10 bases lay between the germline ends. The DNA for the CDR3 is TGTGCCAGCAGCCAACGCAGGGCAGACACCGGGGAGCTGTTTTTT. It is translated as CASSQRRADTGELFF.

Regarding this clone: The identical CDR3 is also encoded by other nucleotide sequences in the sample. CDR3 coding DNA: TGTGCCAGCTCACCACCGGGCAATGAGCAGTTCTTC. This codes for CASSPPGNEQFF. The chain combines TRBV18 with TRBJ2-1; D is undetermined. From germline, CDR1 is KGHSH and CDR2 LQKENI. This CDR3 region has 12 residues. The ends were cut back, 0 bases at V and 6 bases at J, with 3 bases in the middle.

The rearrangement uses TRBV7-8 and TRBJ2-6; D gene ambiguous. Germline lookup yields CDR1 SGHVS and CDR2 FQNEAQ. V was shortened by 4 bases and J by 2 bases, with 15 bases between the two germline ends. The CDR3 length is 17 residues. For the CDR3, the DNA is TGTGCCAGCAGCTATCAACCTAAAGCTACTGGGGCCAACGTCCTGACTTTC. It encodes CASSYQPKATGANVLTF.

V and J are TRBV10-3 and TRBJ2-6, with D uncertain. This CDR3 has 13 residues. V dropped 5 bases and J dropped 0 bases, with 2 bases sitting between them. From germline, CDR1 is ENHRY and CDR2 SYGVKD. In DNA, the CDR3 is TGTGCCATCAGTAGCTCTGGGGCCAACGTCCTGACTTTC. This encodes CAISSSGANVLTF.

The chain couples TRBV27 to TRBJ1-5, with no clear D. The CDR3 consists of 15 residues. V was shortened by 3 bases and J by 0 bases, with 9 bases between the two germline ends. Germline V gene sequence: CDR1 MNHEY, CDR2 SMNVEV (reference sequence). The CDR3 spells CASSFAGDSNQPQHF. Here the CDR3 DNA reads TGTGCCAGCAGTTTCGCTGGGGATAGCAATCAGCCCCAGCATTTT.

V and J are TRBV11-2 and TRBJ1-5, with 10 bases lining up with TRBD1. The CDR3 length is 15 residues. The germline V gene has CDR1 SGHAT and CDR2 FQNNGV. V was pared by 3 bases and J by 7 bases, with 6 bases of the junction left unmatched. This CDR3 is CASSFGTGVGQPQHF. For the CDR3, the DNA is TGTGCCAGCAGCTTCGGGACAGGGGTTGGGCAGCCCCAGCATTTT.

The chain carries TRBV6-1 and TRBJ2-1, with 10 bases fitting TRBD1. Trimming took 6 bases from V and 8 from J; bases not matched to a gene: 4. CDR1 MNHNS and CDR2 SASEGT come from the germline V gene. This CDR3 has 13 residues. The CDR3 loop is CASRRTGGYEQFF. The CDR3 DNA reads TGTGCCAGCAGACGGACAGGGGGGTATGAGCAGTTCTTC.

The chain employs TRBV19 and TRBJ1-2; TRBD1 agrees at 8 bases. CDR3 length equals 13 residues. V gave up 2 bases and J gave up 8 bases; unmatched junction bases: 4. Per the germline V gene, CDR1 is LNHDA and CDR2 is SQIVND (reference sequence). CDR3 bases: TGTGCCAGTAGTATATCAGACAGGGGAGGCTACACCTTC. The encoded protein is CASSISDRGGYTF.

The chain couples TRBV7-8 to TRBJ2-1; 10 bases map to TRBD2. Per the germline V gene, CDR1 is SGHVS and CDR2 is FQNEAQ. V lost 1 base and J lost 8; bases outside the gene matches: 5. The CDR3 runs 15 residues. The CDR3 loop is CASSLEASGSYEQFF. The CDR3 DNA is TGTGCCAGCAGCTTAGAGGCTAGCGGGAGTTATGAGCAGTTCTTC.

The chain uses TRBV7-3 and TRBJ1-1, with 7 nucleotides matching TRBD1. V dropped 2 bases and J dropped 3; count of bases not matched to a gene: 3. Germline V gene data show CDR1 as SGHTA and CDR2 as FQGTGA. This CDR3 has 14 amino acids. Here the CDR3 reads CASSLQGGDTEAFF. As DNA, the CDR3 is TGTGCCAGCAGCTTACAAGGGGGCGACACTGAAGCTTTCTTT.

J is TRBJ2-5 and V is TRBV7-9; D gene uncertain. This CDR3 contains 13 residues. From germline, CDR1 is SEHNR and CDR2 FQNEAQ (reference sequence). V shed 5 bases and J shed 2 bases, with 9 bases lying between them. This CDR3 reads CASSHTHQETQYF. The CDR3 nucleotides read TGTGCCAGCAGCCATACTCATCAAGAGACCCAGTACTTC.

This clone was detected a few times. The gene calls are TRBV30 and TRBJ1-3; D ambiguous. The V and J ends lost 6 bases and 0 bases respectively, with 9 bases between them. Germline values: CDR1 GTSNPN, CDR2 SVGIG (reference sequence). The CDR3 extends over 13 amino acids. CDR3 residues: CACPGVSGNTIYF. DNA for the CDR3: TGTGCCTGCCCCGGGGTCTCTGGAAACACCATATATTTT.

This clone was observed a single time. The gene calls are TRBV6-1 and TRBJ1-1; D is unresolved. CDR1 and CDR2 from the germline V gene are MNHNS and SASEGT. Trimming stripped 10 bases from V and 5 bases from J, with 14 bases between. The CDR3 has 12 residues. The CDR3 protein is CATHYLVTEAFF. CDR3 bases: TGTGCCACTCATTATTTGGTGACTGAAGCTTTCTTT.

The V gene is TRBV7-2, the J gene TRBJ2-7; a possible D gene is TRBD2 (5 bases). The CDR3 is 15 residues long. Trimming cost V 1 base and J 3 bases, with 13 bases left between them. CDR1 is SGHTA and CDR2 is FQGNSA in the germline V gene. The CDR3, as DNA: TGTGCCAGCAGCTTAGACGGTGGACTGTTCTACGAGCAGTACTTC. This codes for CASSLDGGLFYEQYF.

The J gene is TRBJ2-2, the V gene TRBV7-2; 8 bases are shared with TRBD1. J lost 1 base, V lost 6 bases, and 4 bases had no gene match. Germline V gives CDR1 SGHTA, CDR2 FQGNSA. The CDR3 extends over 15 amino acids. Here the CDR3 DNA reads TGTGCCAGCAGTGCAGGGACAGGGAACACCGGGGAGCTGTTTTTT. Amino acid sequence: CASSAGTGNTGELFF.